Shown below are 20 T cell receptor beta chains from a single sample sequenced in a study of CD8 T cells in Susac syndrome. An input of roughly 0.5 to 1 ug of RNA was subjected to reverse transcription using random hexamers. In TCRdb, the immunoSEQ multiplex PCR reads were re-called with MiXCR into one record per CDR3 protein. The data show roughly 120,000 distinct CDR3 sequences, roughly 96% seen once. Sequenced input: CD4+ T cells from PBMCs. These receptors all come from a human donor in good health.

The V call is TRBV9, the J call TRBJ2-7, with 10 bases lining up with TRBD2. There are 16 residues in the CDR3. Germline V gene sequence: CDR1 SGDLS, CDR2 YYNGEE. Trimming took 0 bases from V and 1 from J; bases not matched to a gene: 4. CDR3 bases: TGTGCCAGCAGCGTAGAAGCGGGAGGGTCATCCTACGAGCAGTACTTC. Translating gives CASSVEAGGSSYEQYF.

This chain connects TRBV7-8 to TRBJ2-5, with TRBD2 matching over 11 bases. This CDR3 spans 15 amino acids. Trimming cost V 5 bases and J 2 bases; bases outside gene matches: 4. CDR1 is SGHVS and CDR2 is FQNEAQ in the germline V gene. The CDR3, as DNA: TGTGCCAGCAGCCATCCTAGCGGGGGGCAAGAGACCCAGTACTTC. Amino acid sequence: CASSHPSGGQETQYF.

CDR3 nucleotide sequence: TGCAGTGCTAGAGATGGCGCGGGGAACACCGGGGAGCTGTTTTTT. Translated: CSARDGAGNTGELFF. The rearrangement joins TRBV20-1 to TRBJ2-2; possibly TRBD2 for D (5 bases). The CDR3 contains 15 residues. CDR1 and CDR2 from the germline V gene are DFQATT and SNEGSKA (reference sequence). Deletions cut 0 bases from V and 1 base from J, with 9 bases between.

The rearrangement joins TRBV2 to TRBJ2-6, with 11 bases that match TRBD1. Germline values: CDR1 SNHLY, CDR2 FYNNEI. The CDR3 covers 17 residues. After removal of 5 bases from V and 2 bases from J, the junction contained 5 bases not matched to a gene. The CDR3 loop is CASSTGTGGAGANVLTF. The CDR3, as DNA: TGTGCCAGCAGTACAGGGACAGGGGGGGCTGGGGCCAACGTCCTGACTTTC.

This clonotype has just one count. This chain connects TRBV19 to TRBJ2-3; 13 bases agree with TRBD2. Unmatched junction bases numbered 4, after V lost 8 bases and J lost 5 bases. CDR3 length: 14 amino acids. CDR1 and CDR2 (germline): LNHDA, SQIVND (reference sequence). This CDR3 reads CASATSGGRDTQYF. As DNA, the CDR3 is TGTGCCAGTGCGACTAGCGGGGGGCGAGATACGCAGTATTTT.

The chain combines TRBV7-9 with TRBJ2-3; unclear D gene. With 5 bases removed from V and 3 bases from J, the gap between germline ends came to 9 bases. CDR1 SEHNR and CDR2 FQNEAQ come from the germline V gene (reference sequence). The CDR3 is 13 amino acids. The chain's CDR3 is CASSPRVTDTQYF. The DNA for the CDR3 is TGTGCCAGCAGCCCCCGTGTAACAGATACGCAGTATTTT.

This sequence joins TRBV29-1 and TRBJ1-1; TRBD1 matches at 7 bases. V shed 7 bases and J 7 bases; nucleotides not matched to a gene: 9. Per the germline V gene, CDR1 is SQVTM and CDR2 is ANQGSEA. The CDR3 is 12 amino acids. The CDR3 is CSAEGTVVEAFF. DNA of the CDR3: TGCAGCGCGGAGGGGACAGTTGTTGAAGCTTTCTTT. The full variable domain, in which reference TRBV29-1 and TRBJ1-1 provide the parts outside the CDR3, is SAVISQKPSRDICQRGTSLTIQCQVDSQVTMMFWYRQQPGQSLTLIATANQGSEATYESGFVIDKFPISRPNLTFSTLTVSNMSPEDSSIYLCSAEGTVVEAFFGQGTRLTVV.

CDR3 DNA: TGTGCCAGCAGGGGGGACCTAAAAAACATTCAGTACTTC. Translation: CASRGDLKNIQYF. The chain combines TRBV2 with TRBJ2-4, with D perhaps being TRBD1 or TRBD2 (5 bases each). The CDR3 sequence is 13 residues long. CDR1 and CDR2 from the germline V gene are SNHLY and FYNNEI. V lost 6 bases, J lost 4 bases, and 10 bases lay in between.

The table lists this clonotype with a count of one. The chain has TRBV7-9 and TRBJ2-7, with 8 bases that match TRBD1. CDR1 and CDR2 (germline): SEHNR, FQNEAQ (reference sequence). CDR3 size: 14 residues. V trimming: 5 bases; J trimming: 7 bases; junction bases outside the gene matches: 10. The CDR3 DNA is TGTGCCAGCAGCAATCGGACAGGGACGAGGGAGCAGTACTTC. Translating it yields CASSNRTGTREQYF.

The J gene is TRBJ2-1, the V gene TRBV20-1; 9 bases agree with TRBD2. V was clipped by 1 base and J by 8 bases; unmatched bases: 12. This CDR3 is built from 16 residues. Germline CDR1 and CDR2: DFQATT and SNEGSKA (reference sequence). The CDR3 DNA sequence: TGCAGTGCTAGAGTACGTAGCGGGGGCCTTACTTATGAGCAGTTCTTC. Its protein is CSARVRSGGLTYEQFF.

The chain couples TRBV30 to TRBJ2-2; either TRBD1 or TRBD2 may fit D (5 bases each). CDR3 size: 14 residues. With 8 bases removed from V and 0 bases from J, the gap between germline ends came to 13 bases. CDR1 and CDR2 from the germline V gene are GTSNPN and SVGIG (reference sequence). This CDR3 is CAAPGAANTGELFF. The CDR3 nucleotides read TGTGCCGCCCCCGGGGCAGCGAACACCGGGGAGCTGTTTTTT.

The V call is TRBV5-6, the J call TRBJ2-2; D is unresolved. Germline values: CDR1 SGHDT, CDR2 YYEEEE. This CDR3 is 17 amino acids long. Trimming shortened V by 0 bases and J by 3 bases, and 15 bases separated the two germline ends. CDR3 in DNA: TGTGCCAGCAGCTTGGCTGGCGGACGGGCCGACACCGGGGAGCTGTTTTTT. It translates to CASSLAGGRADTGELFF.

This clonotype was detected once. J is TRBJ2-7 and V is TRBV20-1; possibly TRBD2 for D (6 bases). Germline lookup yields CDR1 DFQATT and CDR2 SNEGSKA (reference sequence). The CDR3 length is 13 residues. V was cut by 6 bases and J by 5 bases, with 17 bases left in between. The CDR3 reads CSALEGKSDEQYF. The DNA of the CDR3 is TGCAGTGCGCTGGAGGGGAAATCTGACGAGCAGTACTTC.

The rearrangement uses TRBV29-1 and TRBJ2-3, with D perhaps matching TRBD2 (5 bases). Trimming stripped 0 bases from V and 3 bases from J, with 10 bases between. The CDR3 loop spans 14 amino acids. Looked up from germline, CDR1 is SQVTM and CDR2 is ANQGSEA. The CDR3 loop is CSVEDQGSTDTQYF. In DNA, the CDR3 is TGCAGCGTTGAAGACCAAGGGAGTACAGATACGCAGTATTTT.

The chain couples TRBV25-1 to TRBJ2-3; TRBD2 matches 9 bases. The trim removed 6 bases at V and 6 bases at J, leaving 7 bases unmatched. This CDR3 region has 14 residues. Germline CDR1 and CDR2: MGHDK and SYGVNS. This CDR3 is CASSKSGGRDTQYF. DNA for the CDR3: TGTGCCAGCAGCAAGAGCGGGGGGCGGGATACGCAGTATTTT.

In its sample, this clonotype was seen once. V and J are TRBV6-5 and TRBJ1-2; 10 positions match TRBD1. Germline V CDR1 and CDR2: MNHEY, SVGAGI. The CDR3 is 18 residues long. Trimming removed 2 bases from V and 1 base from J; junction bases left unmatched: 10. CDR3 protein: CASSYPPQRDRGNYGYTF. CDR3 nucleotides: TGTGCCAGCAGTTACCCGCCCCAGCGGGACAGGGGTAACTATGGCTACACCTTC.

The genes are TRBV18 and TRBJ1-1, with 9 bases that match TRBD1. Germline values: CDR1 KGHSH, CDR2 LQKENI. V shed 3 bases, J shed 10 bases, and the junction held 9 bases outside the gene matches. CDR3 length: 14 residues. Here the CDR3 reads CASSPLDRGGTAFF. Written as DNA, the CDR3 is TGTGCCAGCTCACCCCTCGACAGGGGGGGGACAGCTTTCTTT.

The J gene is TRBJ2-1, the V gene TRBV20-1; D is unresolved. Germline CDR1 and CDR2: DFQATT and SNEGSKA (reference sequence). This CDR3 has 11 amino acids. V lost 4 bases, J lost 5 bases, and 6 bases lay in between. CDR3 nucleotides: TGCAGTGCTACGTCCAACAATGAGCAGTTCTTC. This sequence encodes CSATSNNEQFF.

The chain recombines TRBV3-1 with TRBJ1-3; tentatively, D is TRBD1 (6 bases). Trimming cost V 3 bases and J 3 bases, with 12 bases left between them. The V gene's germline CDR1 is LGHDT and CDR2 YNNKEL (reference sequence). This CDR3 region has 15 residues. The CDR3 spells CASSQDNRDGNTIYF. Here the CDR3 DNA reads TGTGCCAGCAGCCAGGATAACAGGGATGGAAACACCATATATTTT.

This chain joins TRBV29-1 and TRBJ1-2; 8 nucleotides align to TRBD1. The CDR3 totals 12 residues. Trimming at V came to 7 bases and at J to 6 bases, leaving 7 bases not matched to a gene. Germline values: CDR1 SQVTM, CDR2 ANQGSEA. The CDR3 DNA is TGCAGCGACCGGACAGGGTCTCATGGCTACACCTTC. Encoded protein: CSDRTGSHGYTF.